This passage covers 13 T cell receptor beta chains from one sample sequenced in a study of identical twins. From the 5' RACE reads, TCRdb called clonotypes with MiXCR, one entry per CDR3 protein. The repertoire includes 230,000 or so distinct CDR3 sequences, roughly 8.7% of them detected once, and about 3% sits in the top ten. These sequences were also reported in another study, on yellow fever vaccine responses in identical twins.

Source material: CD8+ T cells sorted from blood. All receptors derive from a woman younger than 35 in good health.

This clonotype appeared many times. CDR3 sequence (DNA): TGTGCCAGCAGTTACTCCGATACGCAGTATTTT. This encodes CASSYSDTQYF. This chain connects TRBV6-5 to TRBJ2-3; D not certain. Germline V gene lookup returns CDR1 MNHEY and CDR2 SVGAGI. V was pared by 0 bases and J by 6 bases, with 1 base between. The CDR3 has 11 amino acids.

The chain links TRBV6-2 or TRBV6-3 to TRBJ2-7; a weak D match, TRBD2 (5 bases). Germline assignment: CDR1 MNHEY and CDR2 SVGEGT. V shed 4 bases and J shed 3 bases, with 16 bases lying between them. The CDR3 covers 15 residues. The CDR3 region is CASSLPHPTSYEQYF. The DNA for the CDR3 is TGTGCCAGCAGTTTACCCCACCCAACTAGCTACGAGCAGTACTTC.

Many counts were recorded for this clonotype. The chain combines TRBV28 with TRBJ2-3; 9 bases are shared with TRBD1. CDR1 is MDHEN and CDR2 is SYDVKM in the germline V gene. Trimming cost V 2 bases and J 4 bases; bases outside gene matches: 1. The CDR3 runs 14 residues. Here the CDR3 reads CASSLRTGADTQYF. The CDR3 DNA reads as TGTGCCAGCAGTTTAAGGACAGGGGCAGATACGCAGTATTTT.

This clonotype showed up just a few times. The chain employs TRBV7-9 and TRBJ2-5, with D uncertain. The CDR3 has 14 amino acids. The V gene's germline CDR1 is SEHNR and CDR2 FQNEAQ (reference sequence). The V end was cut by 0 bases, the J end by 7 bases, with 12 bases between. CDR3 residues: CASSLADGYRTQYF. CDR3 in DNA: TGTGCCAGCAGCTTAGCCGACGGATATCGGACCCAGTACTTC.

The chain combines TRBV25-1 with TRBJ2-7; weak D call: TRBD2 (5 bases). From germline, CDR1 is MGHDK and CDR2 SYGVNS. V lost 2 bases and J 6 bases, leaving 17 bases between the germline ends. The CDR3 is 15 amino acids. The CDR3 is CASSEMKRARGEQYF. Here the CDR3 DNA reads TGTGCCAGCAGTGAAATGAAGAGGGCTCGGGGCGAGCAGTACTTC.

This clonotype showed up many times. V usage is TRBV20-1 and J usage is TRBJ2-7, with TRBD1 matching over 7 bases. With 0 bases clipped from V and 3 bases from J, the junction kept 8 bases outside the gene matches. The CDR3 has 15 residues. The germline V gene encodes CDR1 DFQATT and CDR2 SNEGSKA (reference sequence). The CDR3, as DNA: TGCAGTGCTAGAGATATTGCGACAGGGCACTACGAGCAGTACTTC. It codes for CSARDIATGHYEQYF.

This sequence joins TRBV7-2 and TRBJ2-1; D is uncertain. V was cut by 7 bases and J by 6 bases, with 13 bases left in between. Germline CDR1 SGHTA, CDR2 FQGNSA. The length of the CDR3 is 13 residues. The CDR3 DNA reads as TGTGCCAGCACCCCGTTCGGGTTCAATGAGCAGTTCTTC. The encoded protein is CASTPFGFNEQFF.

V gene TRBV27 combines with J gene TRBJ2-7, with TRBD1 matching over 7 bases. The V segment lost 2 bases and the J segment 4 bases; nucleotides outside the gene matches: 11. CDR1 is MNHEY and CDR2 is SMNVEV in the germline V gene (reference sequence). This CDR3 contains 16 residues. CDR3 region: CASSLDQTGKLYEQYF. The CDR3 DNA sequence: TGTGCCAGCAGTTTAGACCAGACAGGGAAACTATACGAGCAGTACTTC.

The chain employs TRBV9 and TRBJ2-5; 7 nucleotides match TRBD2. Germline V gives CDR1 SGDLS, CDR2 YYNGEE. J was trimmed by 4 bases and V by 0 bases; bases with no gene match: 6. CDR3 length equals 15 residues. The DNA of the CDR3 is TGTGCCAGCAGCGTAGGTGGGACTAAAAGAGAGACCCAGTACTTC. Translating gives CASSVGGTKRETQYF. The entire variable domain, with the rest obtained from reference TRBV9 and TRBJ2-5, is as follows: DSGVTQTPKHLITATGQRVTLRCSPRSGDLSVYWYQQSLDQGLQFLIQYYNGEERAKGNILERFSAQQFPDLHSELNLSSLELGDSALYFCASSVGGTKRETQYFGPGTRLLVL.

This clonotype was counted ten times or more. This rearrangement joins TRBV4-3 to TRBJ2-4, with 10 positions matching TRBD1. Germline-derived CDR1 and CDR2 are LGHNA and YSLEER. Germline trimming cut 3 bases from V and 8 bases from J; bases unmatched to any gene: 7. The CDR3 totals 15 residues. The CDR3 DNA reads TGCGCCAGCAGCCAGGGACAGGGGCCTTGGTACATTCAGTACTTC. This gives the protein CASSQGQGPWYIQYF.

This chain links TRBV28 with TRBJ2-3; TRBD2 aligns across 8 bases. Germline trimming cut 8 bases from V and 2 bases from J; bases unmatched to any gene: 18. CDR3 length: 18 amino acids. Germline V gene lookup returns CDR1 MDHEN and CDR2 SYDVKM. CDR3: CASQGFLSGSVFTDTQYF. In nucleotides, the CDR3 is TGTGCCAGCCAGGGATTCCTGAGCGGGAGTGTATTCACAGATACGCAGTATTTT.

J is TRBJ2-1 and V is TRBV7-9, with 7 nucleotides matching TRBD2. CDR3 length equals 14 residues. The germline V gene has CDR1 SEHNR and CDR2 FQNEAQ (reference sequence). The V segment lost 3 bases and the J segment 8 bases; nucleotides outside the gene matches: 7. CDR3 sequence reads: CASSFEGGPDEQFF. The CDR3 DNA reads TGTGCCAGCAGCTTCGAGGGAGGGCCAGATGAGCAGTTCTTC. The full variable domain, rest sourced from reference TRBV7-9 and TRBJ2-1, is DTGVSQNPRHKITKRGQNVTFRCDPISEHNRLYWYRQTLGQGPEFLTYFQNEAQLEKSRLLSDRFSAERPKGSFSTLEIQRTEQGDSAMYLCASSFEGGPDEQFFGPGTRLTVL.

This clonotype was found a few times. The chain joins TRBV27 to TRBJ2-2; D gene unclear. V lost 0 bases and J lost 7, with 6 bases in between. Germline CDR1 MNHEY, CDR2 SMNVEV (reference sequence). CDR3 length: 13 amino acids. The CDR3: CASSLSQHGELFF. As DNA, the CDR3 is TGTGCCAGCAGTTTATCGCAGCACGGGGAGCTGTTTTTT.